What follows are 6 T cell receptor beta chains derived from one specimen sequenced in a study of cytomegalovirus exposure and HLA in healthy donors. A multiplex PCR was run with 60 Vbeta primers and 13 Jbeta primers. TCRdb's copy holds only in-frame clones and misses some; the assay was immunoSEQ multiplex PCR. This sample has about 200,000 clones; 65% to 80% occur once, and the top ten carry 1.7%. Sequenced sample: PBMCs. All receptors derive from a man over 45 in good health and CMV-seronegative.

The genes are TRBV5-1 and TRBJ2-5; 11 bases are shared with TRBD2. V lost 0 bases to trimming and J lost 4 bases; unmatched junction nucleotides: 8. Germline CDR1 and CDR2: SGHRS and YFSETQ. This CDR3 region has 17 residues. This chain's CDR3 is CASSLGGTSGGGETQYF. The CDR3 region has the DNA TGCGCCAGCAGCTTGGGAGGGACTAGCGGTGGGGGAGAGACCCAGTACTTC.

This clone turned up a few times. The rearrangement links TRBV15 to TRBJ1-5; no firm D call. With 0 bases removed from V and 1 base from J, the gap between germline ends came to 10 bases. The CDR3 has 16 amino acids. In germline, CDR1 is LNHNV, CDR2 YYDKDF (reference sequence). The CDR3 loop reads CATSRDRERSNQPQHF. CDR3 DNA: TGTGCCACCAGCAGAGACCGGGAACGGAGCAATCAGCCCCAGCATTTT.

In nucleotides, the CDR3 is TGTGCCAGCAGTTTTCAGGGGGCTGGCACCGGGGAGCTGTTTTTT. Its protein product is CASSFQGAGTGELFF. The V gene is TRBV28, the J gene TRBJ2-2, with TRBD1 matching 8 bases. The junction had 4 bases not matched to a gene; V was cut back by 3 bases and J by 4 bases. The CDR3 length is 15 residues. Germline loops: CDR1 MDHEN, CDR2 SYDVKM.

The chain recombines TRBV11-2 with TRBJ2-7, with D tentatively TRBD2 (6 bases). There are 14 residues in the CDR3. V shed 0 bases and J shed 9 bases, with 15 bases lying between them. CDR1 and CDR2 from the germline V gene are SGHAT and FQNNGV. The DNA of the CDR3 is TGTGCCAGCAGCTTAGACCCCGGGAGTCTCGGGCAGTACTTC. This codes for CASSLDPGSLGQYF.

This chain links TRBV18 with TRBJ2-5, with 8 bases identical to TRBD1. This CDR3 contains 13 residues. Germline V gene lookup returns CDR1 KGHSH and CDR2 LQKENI. With 4 bases clipped from V and 4 bases from J, the junction kept 2 bases outside the gene matches. In nucleotides, the CDR3 is TGTGCCAGCTCACTACAGGGGGGAGAGACCCAGTACTTC. Translation gives CASSLQGGETQYF. The full variable domain, in which reference TRBV18 and TRBJ2-5 provide the parts outside the CDR3, is NAGVMQNPRHLVRRRGQEARLRCSPMKGHSHVYWYRQLPEEGLKFMVYLQKENIIDESGMPKERFSAEFPKEGPSILRIQQVVRGDSAAYFCASSLQGGETQYFGPGTRLLVL.

This clone was found once. The chain uses TRBV27 and TRBJ1-4; 7 bases match TRBD1. This CDR3 has 19 amino acids. Germline lookup yields CDR1 MNHEY and CDR2 SMNVEV (reference sequence). The ends lost 3 bases at V and 5 bases at J; junction bases unmatched: 18. This CDR3 is CASSFPGTDRSIPNEKLFF. For the CDR3, the DNA is TGTGCCAGCAGTTTTCCTGGGACAGACCGCAGTATTCCAAATGAAAAACTGTTTTTT.